This record concerns one T cell receptor (beta chain) sequence. Its antigen is still unknown. The PCR had 60 Vbeta and 13 Jbeta primers. Method: immunoSEQ multiplex PCR; TCRdb's copy keeps in-frame clones and lacks some. The data contain fewer than 55,000 clones, roughly 72% of them singletons. This record comes from a study of cytomegalovirus exposure and HLA in healthy donors. Notes on the study in general: Being productive about 87% or about 30% of the time was typical of most TCR beta V segments in an earlier analysis. In vitro work confirmed that a few CMV-associated chains recognize CMV antigens. Presence/absence analyses assumed roughly uniform sequencing depth across donors, which may not hold.

The CDR3 extends over 14 amino acids. The V gene's germline CDR1 is KGHSH and CDR2 LQKENI. The clonotype originates from a woman in her forties or fifties in good health and CMV-seropositive. Sequenced material: PBMCs. V is TRBV18 and J is TRBJ2-5; 10 bases are shared with TRBD2. The DNA end is a closer match to TRBJ2-7, so the J assignment may be wrong. CDR3 nucleotides: TGTGCCAGCTCACGGCTAGCGGGAGACTACGAGCAGTACTTC. It encodes CASSRLAGDYEQYF.